This TCR beta chain was identified during a study of Graves' ophthalmopathy and Graves' hyperthyroidism. The table lists this clonotype with a few counts. Amplification of the TCR beta CDR3 regions used RNA transcripts (as template). RT-PCR in the first round used HTBI primers; a second-round multiplex PCR followed. TCRdb independently ran MiXCR on the multiplex PCR reads; one entry per CDR3 protein. The sample records fewer than 600,000 distinct CDR3 sequences, around 14% being singletons. The V end lost 7 bases, the J end lost 3 bases, and 10 bases lay between the germline ends. This CDR3 is 14 amino acids long. CDR1 is LGHDT and CDR2 is YNNKEL in the germline V gene (reference sequence).

V and J are TRBV3-1 and TRBJ2-6; TRBD1 is a possible D gene (6 bases). The sample was blood. The sequence came from a woman in her 30s with Graves' ophthalmopathy. This CDR3 is CASTRTDGANVLTF. CDR3 nucleotides: TGTGCCAGCACCCGGACAGATGGGGCCAACGTCCTGACTTTC.